The present T cell receptor beta chain was sequenced within a study of T cell changes during pregnancy in multiple sclerosis. This table comes from immunoSEQ multiplex PCR, and its TCRdb copy is limited to in-frame clones, with some not included. The repertoire holds tens of thousands of clones, with about 92% as singletons. This CDR3 is 14 amino acids long. Germline assignment: CDR1 MNHNS and CDR2 SASEGT. V lost 5 bases and J 5 bases, leaving 13 bases between the germline ends. The chain joins TRBV6-1 to TRBJ2-1; D might be TRBD2 (6 bases). The TCR originated in a female donor with multiple sclerosis, enrolled in a pregnancy study. The specimen comprised peripheral blood, sampled before pregnancy. CDR3 residues: CASSPGLDNNEQFF. CDR3 DNA: TGTGCCAGCAGTCCGGGACTCGATAACAATGAGCAGTTCTTC.